This T cell receptor beta chain derives from a study of CD8 T cells in ankylosing spondylitis. Study results and caveats: As reported, disease-linked clones showed significant enrichment in matched ankylosing spondylitis synovial fluid.

This clonotype has at least ten counts. Antigen: not known. The TCR beta libraries were generated through quantitative 5'-RACE incorporating molecular barcodes. TCRdb passed the 5' RACE reads through MiXCR, listing each CDR3 protein once. This sample yields 200,000 to 300,000 distinct CDR3 sequences, of which roughly a tenth are seen a single time; about 2.5% belongs to the top ten. This receptor was obtained from a male donor with ankylosing spondylitis or in good health (not recorded which). Sequencing was carried out using blood, either unsorted or a sorted T cell fraction (not recorded which).

Written as DNA, the CDR3 is TGTGCCAGCCTCTTAAACGGACTTCTGAACACCGGGGAGCTGTTTTTT. Residues: CASLLNGLLNTGELFF. The rearrangement links TRBV2 to TRBJ2-2; the D gene is possibly TRBD2 (5 bases). Germline lookup yields CDR1 SNHLY and CDR2 FYNNEI. The V gene lost 8 bases and the J gene lost 1 base, with 17 bases spanning the gap. The CDR3 contains 16 residues.